This T cell receptor (beta chain) was identified in a study of blood T cell repertoires in COVID-19. Across the whole study: The study drew acute and convalescent COVID-19 samples from the United States, Italy and Spain. Sample material is recorded as cDNA or gDNA derived from T cells, B-cell-depleted T cells, or PBMCs.

In germline, CDR1 is LNHDA, CDR2 SQIVND (reference sequence). V was trimmed by 5 bases and J by 0 bases, leaving 10 bases between them. The CDR3 has 15 amino acids. Patients of the Seattle cohort, enrolled during active infection, were followed longitudinally. Original processing notes: The authors estimated nucleated cell counts from reference gene primer amplification. Assay: immunoSEQ multiplex PCR; the TCRdb copy retains only in-frame clones and omits some. V and J calls and clone size are copied from that table; D and trimming were computed from the DNA. The table shows under 250,000 clones, with approximately 91% occurring only once.

The sample consisted of peripheral blood. The chain links TRBV19 to TRBJ2-2; tentative D call: TRBD2 (6 bases). This sequence was found in a man aged 25 to 40 with COVID-19, enrolled during active disease. The CDR3 here is CASSHPGANTGELFF. DNA of the CDR3: TGTGCCAGTAGTCATCCGGGAGCGAACACCGGGGAGCTGTTTTTT.